What follows are 2 T cell receptor beta chains derived from one specimen sequenced in a study of shared clonotypes between healthy human individuals. Measured with immunoSEQ multiplex PCR; TCRdb has only the in-frame clones, and not every one. Here the sample spans more than 500,000 clones, roughly 96% being singletons. CD8 cells regarded as naive lacked CD45RO, were positively chosen for CCR7, and omitted terminally differentiated effector memory CD45RA+ cells. Sequencing was carried out using naive CD8+ T cells sorted from blood. Receptors originate from a woman aged 25 to 39 in good health.

The genes are TRBV27 and TRBJ2-7, with 7 bases matching TRBD1. CDR1 and CDR2 (germline): MNHEY, SMNVEV (reference sequence). The length of the CDR3 is 15 residues. J lost 3 bases, V lost 3 bases, and 8 bases had no gene match. The CDR3 spells CASSFRQGGNYEQYF. The CDR3, as DNA: TGTGCCAGCAGTTTTAGACAGGGTGGAAACTACGAGCAGTACTTC.

The chain carries TRBV5-4 and TRBJ1-3; no definite D call. Germline V gene lookup returns CDR1 SGHNT and CDR2 YYREEE (reference sequence). There are 15 residues in the CDR3. V was cut by 1 base and J by 2 bases, with 10 bases left in between. The CDR3 DNA follows: TGTGCCAGCAGCTTGCGGGGTAATGCTGGAAACACCATATATTTT. It specifies CASSLRGNAGNTIYF. The full variable domain, rest sourced from reference TRBV5-4 and TRBJ1-3, is ETGVTQSPTHLIKTRGQQVTLRCSSQSGHNTVSWYQQALGQGPQFIFQYYREEENGRGNFPPRFSGLQFPNYSSELNVNALELDDSALYLCASSLRGNAGNTIYFGEGSWLTVV.